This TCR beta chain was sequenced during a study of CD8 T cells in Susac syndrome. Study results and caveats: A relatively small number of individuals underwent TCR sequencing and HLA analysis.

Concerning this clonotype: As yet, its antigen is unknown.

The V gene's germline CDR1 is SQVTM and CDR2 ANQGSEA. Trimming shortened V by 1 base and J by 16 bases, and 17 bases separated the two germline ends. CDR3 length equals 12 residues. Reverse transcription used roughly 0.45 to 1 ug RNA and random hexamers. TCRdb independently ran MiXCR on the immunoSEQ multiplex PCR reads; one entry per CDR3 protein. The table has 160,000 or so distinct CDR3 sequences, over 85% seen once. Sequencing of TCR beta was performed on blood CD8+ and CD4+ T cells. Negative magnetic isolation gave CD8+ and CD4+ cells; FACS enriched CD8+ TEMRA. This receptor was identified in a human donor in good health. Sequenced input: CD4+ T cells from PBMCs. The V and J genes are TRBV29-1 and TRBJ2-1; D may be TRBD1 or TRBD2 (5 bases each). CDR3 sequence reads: CSVEAVAARGFF. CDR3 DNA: TGCAGCGTTGAAGCCGTCGCTGCTCGGGGCTTCTTC.